The next 9 T cell receptor beta chains were all read from a single sample in a study of tissue T cells after allogeneic stem cell transplantation. The repertoire was sequenced with immunoSEQ multiplex PCR; TCRdb's copy has only in-frame clones and lacks some. The table has 17,000 or so clones, roughly two thirds seen once. The sample comprised spleen. These receptors all stem from a female BALB/c mouse in good health. The MHC haplotype recorded for the strain is H2-d.

Note on this clone: Genes here carry mouse names. The read terminates 1 residue before the CDR3 end, so the remaining end is supplied by the germline J gene. The V gene is TRBV20, the J gene TRBJ1-4; 7 bases agree with TRBD1. Per the germline V gene, CDR1 is GFQATS and CDR2 is STVNSAI. Germline trimming cut 1 base from V and 3 bases from J; bases unmatched to any gene: 2. The CDR3 consists of 14 residues. Here the CDR3 reads CGARVRGANERLFF. CDR3 DNA, as far as it was read: TGTGGTGCTAGGGTCAGGGGGGCCAACGAAAGATTATTT.

To note about this clone: All gene names here are mouse names. The CDR3 end lies 1 residue beyond the end of the read and is filled in from the germline J gene. The chain combines TRBV13-2 with TRBJ2-5, with 8 bases aligning to TRBD2. With V trimmed by 1 base and J by 3 bases, 4 bases remained unmatched. CDR1 is NNHNN and CDR2 is SYGAGS in the germline V gene (reference sequence). This CDR3 has 15 amino acids. The part of the CDR3 DNA that was read is TGTGCCAGCGGTGATTCCGGGACTGGACAAGACACCCAGTAC. Residues: CASGDSGTGQDTQY. The full CDR3 sequence reads CASGDSGTGQDTQYF.

In the case of this clone: Genes and germline are mouse. Read coverage stops 1 residue before the CDR3 terminus; the germline J gene supplies the remainder. V gene TRBV14 combines with J gene TRBJ1-1, with a tentative D call TRBD1 (6 bases). The CDR3 runs to 14 residues. In germline, CDR1 is SGHDT, CDR2 FRDEAV. V gave up 2 bases and J gave up 4 bases, with 12 bases separating them. The CDR3 protein is CASSFVGGGTEVFF. The part of the CDR3 DNA that was read is TGTGCCAGCAGTTTTGTGGGAGGGGGCACAGAAGTCTTC.

With respect to this clone: Germline and genes here are mouse. The read finishes 1 residue shy of the CDR3 end, and the germline J gene is used to complete it. V is TRBV13-2 and J is TRBJ1-3; D gene unclear. Trimming removed 4 bases from V and 0 bases from J, with 2 bases in between. CDR3 length equals 12 residues. Germline lookup yields CDR1 NNHNN and CDR2 SYGAGS (reference sequence). CDR3 amino acids: CASGHSGNTLYF. The sequenced part of the CDR3 DNA is TGTGCCAGCGGTCATTCTGGAAATACGCTCTAT.

For this clone: The listed genes are named as in mouse. The CDR3 goes on 1 residue after the read ends, and that part is filled in from the germline J gene. The rearrangement uses TRBV31 and TRBJ2-2; 8 positions agree with TRBD2. The length of the CDR3 is 16 residues. Unmatched junction bases numbered 7, after V lost 0 bases and J lost 4 bases. CDR1 GKSSPN and CDR2 SITVG come from the germline V gene. The sequenced part of the CDR3 DNA is TGTGCCTGGAGTCTAGAAGAGGGGGGGCCCACCGGGCAGCTCTAC. This sequence encodes CAWSLEEGGPTGQLY. The complete CDR3 protein is CAWSLEEGGPTGQLYF.

To note about this clone: Germline and genes here are mouse. The read halts 1 residue ahead of the CDR3 end, with the missing end drawn from the germline J gene. The V gene is TRBV4, the J gene TRBJ2-7; 11 nucleotides line up with TRBD2. The CDR3 is 14 amino acids. V gave up 5 bases and J gave up 3 bases; unmatched junction bases: 3. The germline gives CDR1 LGHDT, CDR2 YNNKQL (reference sequence). The sequenced part of the CDR3 DNA is TGTGCCAGCAGCACCGGGACTGGGGGCTATGAACAGTAC. This codes for CASSTGTGGYEQY. From start to end, the CDR3 is CASSTGTGGYEQYF.

Worth noting for this clone: Germline and genes here are mouse. The CDR3 goes on 1 residue after the read ends, and that part is filled in from the germline J gene. The rearrangement uses TRBV1 and TRBJ1-1; no firm D call. The CDR3 has 13 amino acids. Germline V gene sequence: CDR1 NSQYPW, CDR2 LRSPGD (reference sequence). Trimming took off 0 bases at V and 3 bases at J, with 5 bases between the two ends. The CDR3 here is CTCSAEEYTEVFF. The DNA read from the CDR3 is TGCACCTGCAGTGCAGAGGAGTACACAGAAGTCTTC.

In regard to this clone: The genes are named according to mouse. The read terminates 1 residue ahead of where the CDR3 ends, so the germline J gene completes it. The chain joins TRBV29 to TRBJ2-3; weak D call: TRBD1 (6 bases). Trimming stripped 6 bases from V and 1 base from J, with 8 bases between. The CDR3 extends over 13 amino acids. Germline V lookup: CDR1 MSHET, CDR2 SYDVDS. The CDR3 protein is CASRQGGAETLYF. CDR3 DNA (partial): TGTGCTAGCAGACAGGGTGGTGCAGAAACGCTGTAT.

As concerns this clone: Germline and genes here are mouse. From the germline J gene comes the end of the CDR3, since the read stops 1 residue before it. The rearrangement links TRBV4 to TRBJ1-3; D is undetermined. The CDR3 is made up of 13 amino acids. Deletions cut 5 bases from V and 0 bases from J, with 5 bases between. The V gene's germline CDR1 is LGHDT and CDR2 YNNKQL (reference sequence). CDR3 DNA (partial): TGTGCCAGCAGCCGACATTCTGGAAATACGCTCTAT. The encoded protein is CASSRHSGNTLY. Given in full, the CDR3 is CASSRHSGNTLYF.